This TCR beta chain was sequenced for a study of CXCR3-negative and CXCR3-positive naive CD8 T cells. Overall study findings and caveats: A higher hydrophobicity marked the TRB CDR3s of CXCR3-positive naive cells versus CXCR3-negative naive cells.

The TRB cDNA libraries were prepared by 5' RACE with UMI labels. With the 5' RACE reads reprocessed, TCRdb shows one record per CDR3 protein and no DNA. Its clone listing holds about 98,000 distinct CDR3 sequences. The CDR3 consists of 13 residues. CDR1 is MRHNA and CDR2 is SNTAGT in the germline V gene. Regarding this clonotype: Antigen: not known.

Sequences were obtained from naive CXCR3+ CD8+ T cells from blood. Indicated subset: CD45RO-CCR7+CD27+CD95- naive CD8+ T cells expressing CXCR3 (TNR3+). The chain employs TRBV6-4 and TRBJ2-3. This TCR came from a human donor in good health. Some clones in this sample may be carry-over from other donors' samples. The CDR3: CASSDSDTDTQYF.